This T cell receptor beta chain was recorded in a study of T cells after yellow fever vaccination. General study findings and limits: The secondary response peaked faster, at day 5 versus 15, but was weaker.

This clonotype was seen many times. Its antigen is unknown. The CDR3 loop spans 16 amino acids. Germline CDR1 and CDR2: SGHVS and FQNEAQ. The V end was cut by 8 bases, the J end by 5 bases, with 22 bases between. TCRdb independently ran MiXCR on the 5' RACE reads; one entry per CDR3 protein. Among more than 250,000 distinct CDR3 sequences listed, around 7% were seen once. This clonotype was sampled from a man aged 18 to 29 who received the YFV17D yellow fever vaccine. The material sequenced was PBMCs, taken about 41 days after the first yellow fever vaccination. The gene calls are TRBV7-8 and TRBJ1-5, with no clear D. The CDR3 DNA reads as TGTGCCAGCGGGTTGGGAAATGGGCTCATAGATCAGCCCCAGCATTTT. It translates to CASGLGNGLIDQPQHF.